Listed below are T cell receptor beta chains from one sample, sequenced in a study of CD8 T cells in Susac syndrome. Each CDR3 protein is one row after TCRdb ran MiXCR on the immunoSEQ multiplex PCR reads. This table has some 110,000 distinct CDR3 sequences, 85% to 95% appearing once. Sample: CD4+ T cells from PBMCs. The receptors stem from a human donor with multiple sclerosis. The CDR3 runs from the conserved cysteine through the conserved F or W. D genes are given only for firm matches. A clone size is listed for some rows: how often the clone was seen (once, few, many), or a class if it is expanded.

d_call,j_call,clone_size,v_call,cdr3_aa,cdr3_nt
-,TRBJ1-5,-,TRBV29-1,CSVALNPGNQPQHF,TGCAGCGTAGCACTTAATCCTGGAAATCAGCCCCAGCATTTT
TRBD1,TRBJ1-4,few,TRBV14,CASSRHPGGGSNEKLFF,TGTGCCAGCAGCCGCCACCCAGGGGGCGGAAGTAATGAAAAACTGTTTTTT
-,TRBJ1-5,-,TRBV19,CASSIQESNQPQHF,TGTGCCAGTAGTATACAGGAGAGCAATCAGCCCCAGCATTTT
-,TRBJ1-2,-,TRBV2,CASSEARYGYTF,TGTGCCAGCAGTGAAGCCCGATATGGCTACACCTTC
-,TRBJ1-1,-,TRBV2,CATSMGPTNTEAFF,TGTGCCACGTCCATGGGACCCACGAACACTGAAGCTTTCTTT
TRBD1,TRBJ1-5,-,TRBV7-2,CASSSGQGDQPQHF,TGTGCCAGCAGCTCAGGACAGGGGGATCAGCCCCAGCATTTT
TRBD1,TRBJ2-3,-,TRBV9,CASSALDRGDTQYF,TGTGCCAGCAGCGCCCTGGACAGGGGGGATACGCAGTATTTT
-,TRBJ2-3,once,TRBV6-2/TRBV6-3,CASSRGRGFTDTQYF,TGTGCCAGCAGCCGGGGGCGGGGTTTCACAGATACGCAGTATTTT
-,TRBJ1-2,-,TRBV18,CASSPRNLGGKANYGYTF,TGTGCCAGCTCACCCCGAAATCTCGGGGGTAAAGCTAACTATGGCTACACCTTC
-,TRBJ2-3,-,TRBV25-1,CASTYRPSVPRDTQYF,TGTGCCAGCACCTATCGGCCTAGCGTCCCGAGGGACACGCAGTATTTT
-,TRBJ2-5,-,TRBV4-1,CASSTEGRRQTQYF,TGCGCCAGCAGCACGGAAGGAAGGCGGCAGACCCAGTACTTC
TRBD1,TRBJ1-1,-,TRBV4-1,CASSQADRENTEAFF,TGCGCCAGCAGCCAGGCTGACAGGGAGAACACTGAAGCTTTCTTT
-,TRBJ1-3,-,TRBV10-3,CAIAGRLSGNTIYF,TGTGCCATCGCCGGACGCCTCTCTGGAAACACCATATATTTT
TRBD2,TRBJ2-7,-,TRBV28,CASKGDYGQYF,TGTGCCAGCAAAGGGGACTACGGACAGTACTTC
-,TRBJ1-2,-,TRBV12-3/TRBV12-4,CASSLVGGLGYTF,TGTGCCAGCAGTTTAGTCGGGGGCCTCGGCTACACCTTC
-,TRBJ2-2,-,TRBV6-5,CATKGGRNTGELFF,TGTGCCACCAAGGGGGGGCGGAACACCGGGGAGCTGTTTTTT
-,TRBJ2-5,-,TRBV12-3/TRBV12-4,CASSLGGGETQYF,TGTGCCAGCAGCTTAGGAGGGGGTGAGACCCAGTACTTC
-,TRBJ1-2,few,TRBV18,CASSLRDNYGYTF,TGTGCCAGCTCTCTACGGGATAACTATGGCTACACCTTC
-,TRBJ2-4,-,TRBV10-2,CATHEASRNIQYF,TGCGCCACCCACGAGGCTTCACGAAACATTCAGTACTTC
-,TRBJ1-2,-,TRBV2,CASMTGASPNYGYTF,TGTGCCAGCATGACGGGGGCATCCCCTAACTATGGCTACACCTTC
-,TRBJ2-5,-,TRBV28,CANAPGRGETQYF,TGTGCCAACGCGCCGGGGCGCGGGGAGACCCAGTACTTC
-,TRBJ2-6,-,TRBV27,CASSWGGTSSGANVLTF,TGTGCCAGCAGTTGGGGGGGCACCAGCTCTGGGGCCAACGTCCTGACTTTC
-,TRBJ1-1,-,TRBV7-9,CASSLARYTEAFF,TGTGCCAGCAGCTTAGCCAGGTACACTGAAGCTTTCTTT
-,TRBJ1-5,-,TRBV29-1,CSVAGGGSNQPQHF,TGCAGCGTTGCAGGTGGAGGTAGCAATCAGCCCCAGCATTTT
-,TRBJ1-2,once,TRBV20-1,CSARGETNYGYTF,TGCAGTGCTAGAGGAGAAACTAACTATGGCTACACCTTC
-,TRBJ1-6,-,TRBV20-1,CSAQSVQESSYNSPLHF,TGCAGTGCTCAATCGGTTCAGGAGAGCTCCTATAATTCACCCCTCCACTTT
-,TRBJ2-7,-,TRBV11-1,CASSRTLGYEQYF,TGTGCCAGCAGCCGAACTTTGGGCTACGAGCAGTACTTC
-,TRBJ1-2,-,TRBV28,CASSLAAQGYGYTF,TGTGCCAGCAGTTTAGCGGCACAGGGCTATGGCTACACCTTC
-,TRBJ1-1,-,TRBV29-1,CSVGSQNTEAFF,TGCAGCGTTGGATCCCAGAACACTGAAGCTTTCTTT
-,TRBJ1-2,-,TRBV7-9,CASSLDQSLNYGYTF,TGTGCCAGCAGCTTAGATCAGAGCCTTAACTATGGCTACACCTTC
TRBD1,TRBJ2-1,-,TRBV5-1,CASSSGQGHTAYNEQFF,TGCGCCAGCAGCTCTGGACAGGGCCACACCGCTTACAATGAGCAGTTCTTC
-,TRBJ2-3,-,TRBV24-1,CATSGPGSMADTQYF,TGTGCCACCAGTGGGCCAGGGTCAATGGCAGATACGCAGTATTTT
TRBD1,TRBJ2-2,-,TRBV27,CASSKDRGGLGAGELFF,TGTGCCAGCAGTAAGGACAGGGGGGGCCTAGGGGCCGGGGAGCTGTTTTTT
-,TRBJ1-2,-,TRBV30,CAWSSWQDGGYTF,TGTGCCTGGAGCTCATGGCAGGACGGTGGCTACACCTTC
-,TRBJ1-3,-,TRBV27,CASSLSWTSGNTIYF,TGTGCCAGCAGTTTATCGTGGACCTCTGGAAACACCATATATTTT
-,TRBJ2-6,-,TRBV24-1,CATSDKNSGANVLTF,TGTGCCACCAGTGATAAAAACTCTGGGGCCAACGTCCTGACTTTC
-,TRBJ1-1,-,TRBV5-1,CASGSGQMNTEAFF,TGCGCCAGCGGAAGCGGACAGATGAACACTGAAGCTTTCTTT
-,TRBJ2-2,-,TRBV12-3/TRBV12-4,CASSLTLGETFF,TGTGCCAGCAGCCTAACACTGGGGGAGACGTTTTTT
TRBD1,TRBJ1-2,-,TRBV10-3,CAISVQGQGTYGYTF,TGTGCCATCAGTGTTCAAGGACAGGGAACCTATGGCTACACCTTC
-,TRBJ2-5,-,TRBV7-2,CASSLDYLARKTQYF,TGTGCCAGCAGCTTAGACTACCTAGCTCGGAAGACCCAGTACTTC
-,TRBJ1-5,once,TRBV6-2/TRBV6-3,CASTQRGSPNQPQHF,TGTGCCAGCACCCAAAGAGGTAGCCCCAATCAGCCCCAGCATTTT
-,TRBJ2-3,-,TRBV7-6,CASSLQGGSTDTQYF,TGTGCCAGCAGCTTACAGGGGGGGAGCACAGATACGCAGTATTTT
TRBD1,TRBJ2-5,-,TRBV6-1,CATTGTGTYQETQYF,TGTGCCACCACCGGGACAGGGACGTACCAAGAGACCCAGTACTTC
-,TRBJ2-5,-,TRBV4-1,CASSQGSTHLETQYF,TGCGCCAGCTCCCAGGGCAGCACCCACCTAGAGACCCAGTACTTC
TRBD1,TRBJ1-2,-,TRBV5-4,CASSPGQGTNYGYTF,TGTGCCAGCAGCCCCGGACAGGGTACTAACTATGGCTACACCTTC
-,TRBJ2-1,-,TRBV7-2,CASSRPSSGDEQFF,TGTGCCAGCAGCCGGCCTAGCTCAGGCGATGAGCAGTTCTTC
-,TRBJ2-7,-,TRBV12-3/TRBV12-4,CASSKKGPIYEQYF,TGTGCCAGCAGCAAGAAGGGGCCGATCTACGAGCAGTACTTC
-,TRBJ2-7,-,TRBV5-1,CASSLRDTQDEQYF,TGCGCCAGCAGCTTGAGGGACACGCAGGACGAGCAGTACTTC
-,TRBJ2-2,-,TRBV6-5,CASSLRFDTGELFF,TGTGCCAGCAGTCTCCGGTTCGACACCGGGGAGCTGTTTTTT
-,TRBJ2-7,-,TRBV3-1,CASSPRGGYEQYF,TGTGCCAGCAGCCCCCGAGGGGGCTACGAGCAGTACTTC
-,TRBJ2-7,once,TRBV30,CAWSLRGAGNYEQYF,TGTGCCTGGAGTTTAAGGGGGGCGGGAAACTACGAGCAGTACTTC
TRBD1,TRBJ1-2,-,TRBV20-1,CSARGDRVDGYTF,TGCAGTGCCAGAGGTGACAGGGTAGATGGCTACACCTTC
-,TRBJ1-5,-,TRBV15,CATSRQISNQPQHF,TGTGCCACCAGCAGACAGATTAGCAATCAGCCCCAGCATTTT
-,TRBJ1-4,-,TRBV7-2,CASSPRRIDEKLFF,TGTGCCAGCAGCCCCCGCAGAATAGATGAAAAACTGTTTTTT
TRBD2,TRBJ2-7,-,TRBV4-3,CASSPGLAGEGEQYF,TGCGCCAGCAGCCCGGGACTAGCGGGGGAAGGCGAGCAGTACTTC
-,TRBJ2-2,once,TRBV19,CASTSRGSDTGELFF,TGTGCCAGTACTTCGCGGGGTTCTGACACCGGGGAGCTGTTTTTT
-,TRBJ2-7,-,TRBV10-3,CAISGTVEHEQYF,TGTGCCATCAGTGGAACCGTGGAACACGAGCAGTACTTC
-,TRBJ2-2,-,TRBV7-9,CASSMGQNTGELFF,TGTGCCAGCAGCATGGGACAAAACACCGGGGAGCTGTTTTTT